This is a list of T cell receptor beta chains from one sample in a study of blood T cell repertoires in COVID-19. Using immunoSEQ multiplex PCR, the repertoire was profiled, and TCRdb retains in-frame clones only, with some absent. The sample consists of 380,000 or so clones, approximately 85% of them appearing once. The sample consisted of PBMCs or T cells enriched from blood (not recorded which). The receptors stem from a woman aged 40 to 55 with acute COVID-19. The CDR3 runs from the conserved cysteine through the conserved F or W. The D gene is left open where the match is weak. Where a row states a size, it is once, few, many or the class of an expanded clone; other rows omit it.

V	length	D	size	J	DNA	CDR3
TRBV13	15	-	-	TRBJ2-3	TGTGCCAGCAGCTTAGAACTAGGAGGCACAGATACGCAGTATTTT	CASSLELGGTDTQYF
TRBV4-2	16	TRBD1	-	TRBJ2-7	TGTGCCAGCAGCCAAGATTGGCAGGGGGCCACCTACGAGCAGTACTTC	CASSQDWQGATYEQYF
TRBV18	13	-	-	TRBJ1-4	TGTGCCAGCTCTGACACGTTGGATGAAAAACTGTTTTTT	CASSDTLDEKLFF
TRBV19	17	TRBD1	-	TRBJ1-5	TGTGCCAGTAGTACCACATCTTTAACAGGGGTGAACCAGCCCCAGCATTTT	CASSTTSLTGVNQPQHF
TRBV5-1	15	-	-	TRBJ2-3	TGCGCCAGCAGTGGGCAGCTCGGAGGGACAGATACGCAGTATTTT	CASSGQLGGTDTQYF
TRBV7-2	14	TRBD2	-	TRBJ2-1	TGTGCCAGCAGTACAGGACTAGCGGTGAATGAGCAGTTCTTC	CASSTGLAVNEQFF
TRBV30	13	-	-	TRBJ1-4	TGTGCCTGGAGTGTACGGGGGTTCGAAAAACTGTTTTTT	CAWSVRGFEKLFF
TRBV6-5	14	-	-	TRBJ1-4	TGTGCCAGCAGATCCCGGGACAAAAAGGAAAAACTGTTTTTT	CASRSRDKKEKLFF
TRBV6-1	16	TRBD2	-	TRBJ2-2	TGTGCCAGCAGTGAGAGAGCGGGGGGGCCTACCGGGGAGCTGTTTTTT	CASSERAGGPTGELFF
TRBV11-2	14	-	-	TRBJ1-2	TGTGCCAGCAGCTGGAGGGACCTAGGCTATGGCTACACCTTC	CASSWRDLGYGYTF
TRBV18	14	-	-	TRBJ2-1	TGTGCCAGCTCACCCGGGGGTGTGTACAATGAGCAGTTCTTC	CASSPGGVYNEQFF
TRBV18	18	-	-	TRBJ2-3	TGTGCCAGCTCACCAAGGGGCTCTGGGGGGGGCGGCACAGATACGCAGTATTTT	CASSPRGSGGGGTDTQYF
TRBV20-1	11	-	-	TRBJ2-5	TGCAGTGCAAATGGGAGAGAGACCCAGTACTTC	CSANGRETQYF
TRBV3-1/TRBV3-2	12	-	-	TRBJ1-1	TGTGCCAGCAGCAGACGACCGGAGGAAGCTTTCTTT	CASSRRPEEAFF
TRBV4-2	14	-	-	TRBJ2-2	TGTGCCAGCAGCAGGACAGAAGACACCGGGGAGCTGTTTTTT	CASSRTEDTGELFF
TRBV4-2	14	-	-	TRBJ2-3	TGTGCCAGCAGCCAAGATGGTCGGGGAGATACGCAGTATTTT	CASSQDGRGDTQYF
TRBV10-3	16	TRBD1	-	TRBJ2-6	TGTGCCACCATGACAGGGACGCCCTCTGGGGCCAACGTCCTGACTTTC	CATMTGTPSGANVLTF
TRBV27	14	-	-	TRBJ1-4	TGTGCCAGCAAGTCCTGGACAGCGAATGAAAAACTGTTTTTT	CASKSWTANEKLFF
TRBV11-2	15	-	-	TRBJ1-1	TGTGCCAGCAGCTTAGGACAGACCATGAACACTGAAGCTTTCTTT	CASSLGQTMNTEAFF
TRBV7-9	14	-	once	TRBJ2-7	TGTGCCAGCAGCCTCTACGGAGGAGCCTACGAGCAGTACTTC	CASSLYGGAYEQYF
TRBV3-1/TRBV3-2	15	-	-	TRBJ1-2	TGTGCCAGCAGCCAAGCATGGGGTTCAGGGGATGGCTACACCTTC	CASSQAWGSGDGYTF
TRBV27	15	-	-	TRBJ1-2	TGTGCCAGCAAGACTGCATACGCCTCCCGGTATGGCTACACCTTC	CASKTAYASRYGYTF
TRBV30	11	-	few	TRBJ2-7	TGTGCCTGGCAGGTGGACTACGAGCAGTACTTC	CAWQVDYEQYF
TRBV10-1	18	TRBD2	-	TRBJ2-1	TGCGCCAGCACCGTATCCGGGGGTAGCGGGGGGCAGGCAAATGAGCAGTTCTTC	CASTVSGGSGGQANEQFF
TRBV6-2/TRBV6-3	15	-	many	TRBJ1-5	TGTGCCAGCAGCCGGGGACTGCGTAGCAATCAGCCCCAGCATTTT	CASSRGLRSNQPQHF
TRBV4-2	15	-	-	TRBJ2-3	TGTGCCAGCAGCCAAGACCCGGGAGGCACAGATACGCAGTATTTT	CASSQDPGGTDTQYF
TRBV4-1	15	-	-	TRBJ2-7	TGCGCCAGCAGCCAAGACCAAGCCGGGGCCTACGAGCAGTACTTC	CASSQDQAGAYEQYF
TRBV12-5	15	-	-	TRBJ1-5	TGTGCTAGTCGGGGCGGGGAGGGGGTAAATCAGCCCCAGCATTTT	CASRGGEGVNQPQHF
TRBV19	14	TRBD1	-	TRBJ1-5	TGTGCCAGTAGTACGACAGGGAGGAATCAGCCCCAGCATTTT	CASSTTGRNQPQHF
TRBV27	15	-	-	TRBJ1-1	TGTGCCAGCAGTTTCTCGACAGATCTTAACACTGAAGCTTTCTTT	CASSFSTDLNTEAFF
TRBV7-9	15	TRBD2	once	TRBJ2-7	TGTGCCAGCAGCTCATCGGTAGCGGGGACTTGGGAGCAGTACTTC	CASSSSVAGTWEQYF
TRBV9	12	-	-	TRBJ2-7	TGTGCCAGCAGTCCTTTCGGCTACGAGCAGTACTTC	CASSPFGYEQYF
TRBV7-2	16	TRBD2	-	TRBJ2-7	TGTGCCAGCAGCTTAGCCGGCGGGGGGGCGGCCTACGAGCAGTACTTC	CASSLAGGGAAYEQYF
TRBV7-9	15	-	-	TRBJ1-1	TGTGCCAGCAGCCCACCCTGGACAGCTAACACTGAAGCTTTCTTT	CASSPPWTANTEAFF
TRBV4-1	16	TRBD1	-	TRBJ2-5	TGCGCCAGCAGCCCAAACGGACAGGGGGCATTGGAGACCCAGTACTTC	CASSPNGQGALETQYF
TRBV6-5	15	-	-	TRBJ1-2	TGTGCCAGCAGTTACTTTTCCCCGTCCGGGGAGGGCTACACCTTC	CASSYFSPSGEGYTF
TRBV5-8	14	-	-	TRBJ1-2	TGTGCCAGCAGCTTGTGGGTACGGGGGTCGGCCCTCACCTTC	CASSLWVRGSALTF
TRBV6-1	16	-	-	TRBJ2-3	TGTGCCAGCAGTGAAGCGCTCCTAGTTGGGGCGGATACGCAGTATTTT	CASSEALLVGADTQYF
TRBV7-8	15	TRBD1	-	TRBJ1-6	TGTGCCAGCAGTTTGTCGGGACAGCTCAATTCACCCCTCCACTTT	CASSLSGQLNSPLHF
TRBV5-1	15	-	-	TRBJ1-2	TGCGCCAGCAGCTTGGATATAGTGCGTAACTATGGCTACACCTTC	CASSLDIVRNYGYTF